Presented here are 28 T cell receptor beta chains from one specimen sequenced in a study of blood T cell repertoires in COVID-19. Only in-frame clones appear in the TCRdb table, and some are missing; sequencing was by immunoSEQ multiplex PCR. Of about 17,000 clones listed, roughly 87% are singletons. Material for sequencing was peripheral blood. Receptors originate from a woman in her seventies with active COVID-19.

The chain combines TRBV11-2 with TRBJ2-1; possible D gene TRBD1, 5 bases. In germline, CDR1 is SGHAT, CDR2 FQNNGV. V lost 1 base and J lost 3, with 19 bases in between. This CDR3 region has 18 residues. The CDR3, as DNA: TGTGCCAGCAGCTTAGGCTCAGGGTTATCCCTCTTCTACAATGAGCAGTTCTTC. Protein: CASSLGSGLSLFYNEQFF.

J is TRBJ2-2 and V is TRBV18, with a weak D call TRBD2 (6 bases). The ends were cut back, 3 bases at V and 7 bases at J, with 18 bases in the middle. The CDR3 runs to 16 residues. Per germline, CDR1 KGHSH and CDR2 LQKENI. The DNA for the CDR3 is TGTGCCAGCTCACCGTCGACGGGAGTTAGCGGCGGGGAGCTGTTTTTT. Its protein is CASSPSTGVSGGELFF.

This chain joins TRBV7-9 and TRBJ2-1, with 11 nucleotides matching TRBD2. From germline, CDR1 is SEHNR and CDR2 FQNEAQ (reference sequence). J lost 6 bases, V lost 2 bases, and 0 bases had no gene match. This CDR3 has 14 residues. CDR3 sequence (DNA): TGTGCCAGCAGCTTAACTAGCGGGGGCAATGAGCAGTTCTTC. Translation gives CASSLTSGGNEQFF.

The chain combines TRBV28 with TRBJ2-7; a possible D gene is TRBD2 (7 bases). V lost 3 bases and J lost 5, with 14 bases in between. This CDR3 has 14 amino acids. Germline loops: CDR1 MDHEN, CDR2 SYDVKM. The CDR3 region has the DNA TGTGCCAGCAGTTTGGACCAGGGGAGGGACGAGCAGTACTTC. Protein sequence: CASSLDQGRDEQYF.

This chain connects TRBV5-1 to TRBJ2-6; TRBD2 is a possible D gene (6 bases). Trimming left V 4 bases short and J 1 base short, with 18 bases between. Germline V gene sequence: CDR1 SGHRS, CDR2 YFSETQ. The CDR3 length is 18 residues. CDR3 protein: CASSRNGDGRSGANVLTF. CDR3 nucleotides: TGCGCCAGCAGCCGCAATGGGGATGGGAGGTCTGGGGCCAACGTCCTGACTTTC.

Only a few counts were recorded for this clone. The V and J genes are TRBV7-3 and TRBJ2-3; D is possibly TRBD1 (6 bases). From germline, CDR1 is SGHTA and CDR2 FQGTGA. V dropped 3 bases and J dropped 7 bases, with 20 bases sitting between them. This CDR3 spans 16 amino acids. CDR3 in amino acids: CASSFLGGPGGNTQYF. For the CDR3, the DNA is TGTGCCAGCAGCTTTTTAGGGGGACCTGGGGGAAATACGCAGTATTTT.

This clone was picked up a small number of times. The V gene is TRBV2, the J gene TRBJ1-5; a possible D gene is TRBD1 (6 bases). CDR3 length: 15 amino acids. Trimming removed 6 bases from V and 4 bases from J, with 16 bases in between. Germline CDR1 SNHLY, CDR2 FYNNEI. In nucleotides, the CDR3 is TGTGCCAGCAGCGGCTTTGGGGGGGCTAATCAGCCCCAGCATTTT. As protein: CASSGFGGANQPQHF.

The chain recombines TRBV15 with TRBJ2-1; 7 bases are shared with TRBD1. The CDR3 extends over 14 amino acids. Germline V gives CDR1 LNHNV, CDR2 YYDKDF (reference sequence). J was trimmed by 2 bases and V by 9 bases; bases with no gene match: 7. CDR3 coding DNA: TGTGCCACTCAGACAGGGACCCCCTACAATGAGCAGTTCTTC. Its protein is CATQTGTPYNEQFF.

The chain carries TRBV5-5 and TRBJ1-2, with D possibly TRBD1 on 6 matching bases. V lost 3 bases and J lost 0, with 15 bases in between. From germline, CDR1 is SGHKS and CDR2 YYEKEE (reference sequence). The CDR3 is 16 residues long. The CDR3 here is CASSSGAGLANYGYTF. The CDR3 DNA is TGTGCCAGCAGCTCAGGGGCAGGGTTAGCTAACTATGGCTACACCTTC. The whole variable domain, remainder taken from reference TRBV5-5 and TRBJ1-2, is DAGVTQSPTHLIKTRGQQVTLRCSPISGHKSVSWYQQVLGQGPQFIFQYYEKEERGRGNFPDRFSARQFPNYSSELNVNALLLGDSALYLCASSSGAGLANYGYTFGSGTRLTVV.

The CDR3 DNA sequence: TGCGCCAGCAGCTTGGCACTGTCGGAGGTGTACGAGCAGTACTTC. It codes for CASSLALSEVYEQYF. The chain carries TRBV5-1 and TRBJ2-7; D might be TRBD2 (5 bases). This CDR3 is built from 15 residues. The V gene's germline CDR1 is SGHRS and CDR2 YFSETQ. V was trimmed by 0 bases and J by 4 bases, leaving 14 bases between them. The variable domain in full, with the rest retrieved from reference TRBV5-1 and TRBJ2-7, is KAGVTQTPRYLIKTRGQQVTLSCSPISGHRSVSWYQQTPGQGLQFLFEYFSETQRNKGNFPGRFSGRQFSNSRSEMNVSTLELGDSALYLCASSLALSEVYEQYFGPGTRLTVT.

This sequence joins TRBV7-8 and TRBJ2-1, with D possibly TRBD2 on 6 matching bases. Germline lookup yields CDR1 SGHVS and CDR2 FQNEAQ. The V end was cut by 2 bases, the J end by 4 bases, with 12 bases between. The CDR3 sequence is 15 residues long. CDR3 in DNA: TGTGCCAGCAGCTTACGGGCTAGCGCATACAATGAGCAGTTCTTC. As protein: CASSLRASAYNEQFF.

CDR3 nucleotides: TGCGCCAGCAGCTCGCAGGGCCCTCTCGCTGAAGCTTTCTTT. Translation: CASSSQGPLAEAFF. The V call is TRBV5-1, the J call TRBJ1-1, with D perhaps matching TRBD1 (5 bases). Germline V CDR1 and CDR2: SGHRS, YFSETQ. The CDR3 contains 14 residues. Between the trimmed V and J ends, which lost 3 bases and 6 bases, there was a span of 15 bases.

This clone was detected a few times. The chain couples TRBV5-1 to TRBJ1-5; possible D gene TRBD1, 5 bases. There are 15 residues in the CDR3. Germline V lookup: CDR1 SGHRS, CDR2 YFSETQ. The ends were cut back, 0 bases at V and 4 bases at J, with 11 bases in the middle. CDR3: CASSLESGGNQPQHF. In nucleotides, the CDR3 is TGCGCCAGCAGCTTGGAAAGTGGGGGGAATCAGCCCCAGCATTTT.

Written as DNA, the CDR3 is TGTGCCAGCAGTCCAAACAGGGGGCTGAGCGGGGAGCTGTTTTTT. Translating gives CASSPNRGLSGELFF. The chain carries TRBV6-5 and TRBJ2-2, with TRBD1 identical over 9 bases. Germline V CDR1 and CDR2: MNHEY, SVGAGI. The CDR3 has 15 amino acids. The V and J ends lost 5 bases and 7 bases, in that order; junction bases with no gene match: 8.

This CDR3 is CASSAGTPSGETQYF. CDR3 bases: TGTGCCAGCAGCGCCGGGACTCCTTCCGGAGAGACCCAGTACTTC. The rearrangement joins TRBV7-2 to TRBJ2-5; TRBD2 might be the D (6 bases). With 5 bases removed from V and 4 bases from J, the gap between germline ends came to 17 bases. This CDR3 contains 15 residues. Germline CDR1 SGHTA, CDR2 FQGNSA. The full variable domain, its missing parts supplied by reference TRBV7-2 and TRBJ2-5, is GAGVSQSPSNKVTEKGKDVELRCDPISGHTALYWYRQSLGQGLEFLIYFQGNSAPDKSGLPSDRFSAERTGGSVSTLTIQRTQQEDSAVYLCASSAGTPSGETQYFGPGTRLLVL.

This clone turned up a few times. The V and J genes are TRBV5-6 and TRBJ2-1; D gene uncertain. Germline V gives CDR1 SGHDT, CDR2 YYEEEE. The V gene lost 0 bases and the J gene lost 3 bases, with 10 bases spanning the gap. The CDR3 loop spans 15 amino acids. The CDR3 loop reads CASSLAGGYYNEQFF. CDR3 DNA sequence: TGTGCCAGCAGCTTGGCCGGCGGTTACTACAATGAGCAGTTCTTC.

The chain recombines TRBV18 with TRBJ1-1, with a tentative D call TRBD1 (5 bases). CDR3 length: 12 amino acids. Trimming removed 3 bases from V and 10 bases from J, with 12 bases in between. Germline CDR1 and CDR2: KGHSH and LQKENI. For the CDR3, the DNA is TGTGCCAGCTCACCCCCGCCTCAGGGAGCTTTCTTT. Residues: CASSPPPQGAFF.

This chain joins TRBV27 and TRBJ2-1; TRBD2 agrees at 10 bases. The CDR3 has 15 amino acids. CDR1 and CDR2 from the germline V gene are MNHEY and SMNVEV (reference sequence). V dropped 7 bases and J dropped 7; count of bases not matched to a gene: 10. This CDR3 is CASNRLAGVGNEQFF. The DNA of the CDR3 is TGTGCCAGCAACCGTCTAGCGGGAGTAGGGAATGAGCAGTTCTTC.

This chain uses TRBV27 with TRBJ1-5, with TRBD1 as a possible D gene (5 bases). Trimming removed 2 bases from V and 6 bases from J, with 11 bases in between. Germline CDR1 is MNHEY and CDR2 is SMNVEV (reference sequence). This CDR3 has 14 amino acids. Here the CDR3 DNA reads TGTGCCAGCAGTTTAACTCAGGGAGGTCAGCCCCAGCATTTT. Residues: CASSLTQGGQPQHF.

This chain's CDR3 is CASSPQGARRNEKLFF. The CDR3 DNA reads as TGTGCCAGCAGCCCCCAGGGGGCAAGGAGAAATGAAAAACTGTTTTTT. The rearrangement joins TRBV7-8 to TRBJ1-4; 8 bases match TRBD1. With V trimmed by 5 bases and J by 5 bases, 10 bases remained unmatched. Germline assignment: CDR1 SGHVS and CDR2 FQNEAQ. This CDR3 contains 16 residues.

J is TRBJ2-7 and V is TRBV5-8, with TRBD1 identical over 7 bases. The junction had 2 bases not matched to a gene; V was cut back by 4 bases and J by 4 bases. The CDR3 is made up of 12 amino acids. Germline-derived CDR1 and CDR2 are SGHTS and YDEGEE. The CDR3 nucleotides read TGTGCCAGCAGCCTGGGACAGTACGAGCAGTACTTC. It translates to CASSLGQYEQYF.

The rearrangement joins TRBV4-3 to TRBJ2-4; a weak D match, TRBD2 (5 bases). Germline CDR1 LGHNA, CDR2 YSLEER. Trimming shortened V by 0 bases and J by 6 bases, and 15 bases separated the two germline ends. The CDR3 has 16 amino acids. In nucleotides, the CDR3 is TGCGCCAGCAGCCAAGAATCTAGCAGGAGACTAAACATTCAGTACTTC. It encodes CASSQESSRRLNIQYF.

V and J are TRBV11-2 and TRBJ1-5; 12 nucleotides align to TRBD1. The trim removed 1 base at V and 6 bases at J, leaving 4 bases unmatched. There are 16 residues in the CDR3. Germline values: CDR1 SGHAT, CDR2 FQNNGV. The chain's CDR3 is CASSLGDRGLGQPQHF. CDR3 DNA: TGTGCCAGCAGCTTAGGGGACAGGGGGCTAGGTCAGCCCCAGCATTTT.

The table lists this clone with a count of one. This chain joins TRBV18 and TRBJ2-7, with D possibly being TRBD1 (7 bases). V gave up 2 bases and J gave up 2 bases, with 13 bases separating them. The CDR3 loop spans 15 amino acids. Germline CDR1 reads KGHSH; CDR2 reads LQKENI. The CDR3 sequence is CASSPGGTATYEQYF. CDR3 coding DNA: TGTGCCAGCTCACCAGGCGGGACAGCCACCTACGAGCAGTACTTC.

The chain joins TRBV9 to TRBJ2-1; TRBD2 matches 8 bases. The CDR3 totals 15 residues. Per the germline V gene, CDR1 is SGDLS and CDR2 is YYNGEE. Trimming took 0 bases from V and 6 from J; bases not matched to a gene: 5. The CDR3 nucleotides read TGTGCCAGCAGCGTAGTAGGTAGCGGGGTCAATGAGCAGTTCTTC. This sequence encodes CASSVVGSGVNEQFF.

This clone was observed a few times. J is TRBJ1-1 and V is TRBV10-3; D ambiguous. This CDR3 has 13 amino acids. Germline V gene lookup returns CDR1 ENHRY and CDR2 SYGVKD. V was cut by 11 bases and J by 0 bases, with 13 bases left in between. CDR3 sequence reads: CASRLELNTEAFF. The DNA for the CDR3 is TGTGCCTCCCGATTGGAGCTGAACACTGAAGCTTTCTTT.

The chain is built from TRBV5-6 and TRBJ2-5, with 7 positions matching TRBD1. This CDR3 is 12 amino acids long. Germline CDR1 reads SGHDT; CDR2 reads YYEEEE. The J segment lost 13 bases and the V segment lost 1 base, leaving 7 bases of the junction unmatched. The CDR3 protein is CASSLYDRVAYF. DNA for the CDR3: TGTGCCAGCAGCTTGTACGACAGGGTTGCGTACTTC. Variable domain in full (rest from reference TRBV5-6 and TRBJ2-5): DAGVTQSPTHLIKTRGQQVTLRCSPKSGHDTVSWYQQALGQGPQFIFQYYEEEERQRGNFPDRFSGHQFPNYSSELNVNALLLGDSALYLCASSLYDRVAYFGPGTRLLVL.

This chain connects TRBV19 to TRBJ1-1, with D possibly matching TRBD1 (5 bases). CDR1 and CDR2 from the germline V gene are LNHDA and SQIVND (reference sequence). This CDR3 contains 14 residues. V was pared by 3 bases and J by 8 bases, with 16 bases between. CDR3 amino acids: CASSMGRDGSEAFF. DNA of the CDR3: TGTGCCAGTAGTATGGGCAGGGATGGTTCGGAAGCTTTCTTT.